The 20 T cell receptor beta chains given below trace back to one sample, sequenced in a study of shared clonotypes between healthy human individuals (dated by TCRdb to between 2020 and 2021). The library was generated by the immunoSEQ multiplex PCR assay. TCRdb stores this immuneACCESS table with in-frame sequences only. Part of the clones is absent; in the studies checked, under half of the shortfall reflects unresolved V genes, and no reason is known for the rest. Recorded for this sample are 650,000 to 800,000 clones; just under 75% of them occurred a single time. In total, the top ten clones hold approximately 1.7% of the sample. Material for sequencing was memory CD4+ T cells sorted from blood. Reading the label with the study, this specimen's cell subset or site is: CD45RA-negative fraction. The origin of the receptors is a woman aged 25 to 39 in good health.

V is TRBV6-5 and J is TRBJ2-2; D is undetermined. Trimming removed 7 bases from V and 5 bases from J, with 11 bases in between. The CDR3 extends over 13 amino acids. Germline-derived CDR1 and CDR2 are MNHEY and SVGAGI. CDR3 region: CASKSHPTGELFF. CDR3 DNA: TGTGCCAGCAAGAGCCACCCGACCGGGGAGCTGTTTTTT.

The rearrangement joins TRBV7-3 to TRBJ2-2, with no clear D. The V end lost 2 bases, the J end lost 0 bases, and 13 bases lay between the germline ends. Germline CDR1 and CDR2: SGHTA and FQGTGA. This CDR3 spans 17 amino acids. The CDR3 region is CASSLRPLHTNTGELFF. The CDR3 DNA is TGTGCCAGCAGCTTACGGCCCCTACATACGAACACCGGGGAGCTGTTTTTT.

This clone has just a few counts. The V gene is TRBV5-6, the J gene TRBJ2-1; the D gene could be TRBD1 or TRBD2 (5 bases each). Germline V lookup: CDR1 SGHDT, CDR2 YYEEEE. The CDR3 sequence is 13 residues long. Trimming left V 3 bases short and J 6 bases short, with 10 bases between. The CDR3 reads CASSSGPSNEQFF. CDR3 sequence (DNA): TGTGCCAGCAGCTCGGGACCAAGCAATGAGCAGTTCTTC.

This chain connects TRBV4-1 to TRBJ2-5, with 8 bases that match TRBD2. V was clipped by 0 bases and J by 2 bases; unmatched bases: 14. The CDR3 is 19 amino acids. The germline gives CDR1 MGHRA, CDR2 YSYEKL. This CDR3 is CASSQEFFGLAGIQETQYF. DNA for the CDR3: TGCGCCAGCAGCCAAGAGTTTTTCGGATTAGCGGGGATACAAGAGACCCAGTACTTC.

V is TRBV10-2 and J is TRBJ1-5; TRBD1 aligns across 7 bases. The trim removed 5 bases at V and 2 bases at J, leaving 6 bases unmatched. Germline V CDR1 and CDR2: WSHSY, SAAADI. There are 15 residues in the CDR3. The CDR3, as DNA: TGCGCCAGCAGTCAACAGGGGCTTGGCAATCAGCCCCAGCATTTT. Residues: CASSQQGLGNQPQHF.

V is TRBV5-4 and J is TRBJ1-4, with D possibly matching TRBD1 (5 bases). Germline V gene data show CDR1 as SGHNT and CDR2 as YYREEE (reference sequence). Trimming took off 7 bases at V and 2 bases at J, with 15 bases between the two ends. The CDR3 extends over 15 amino acids. The CDR3 loop is CASQSRGATNEKLFF. CDR3 nucleotides: TGTGCCAGCCAATCCCGTGGGGCGACTAATGAAAAACTGTTTTTT.

This clone was counted a few times. The chain employs TRBV28 and TRBJ1-2; D is unclear. The CDR3 is 14 residues long. V shed 7 bases and J shed 2 bases, with 14 bases lying between them. Germline V gene data show CDR1 as MDHEN and CDR2 as SYDVKM. Here the CDR3 DNA reads TGTGCCAGCAAAACCCGGACGGTGAACTATGGCTACACCTTC. It is translated as CASKTRTVNYGYTF.

This clone was seen a few times. The CDR3 region has the DNA TGTGCCAGCAGCGTAGGAGATACGCAGTATTTT. This encodes CASSVGDTQYF. The chain uses TRBV5-4 and TRBJ2-3; D gene unclear. The ends were cut back, 4 bases at V and 5 bases at J, with 5 bases in the middle. CDR1 and CDR2 (germline): SGHNT, YYREEE (reference sequence). The CDR3 extends over 11 amino acids. The full variable domain, its missing parts supplied by reference TRBV5-4 and TRBJ2-3, is ETGVTQSPTHLIKTRGQQVTLRCSSQSGHNTVSWYQQALGQGPQFIFQYYREEENGRGNFPPRFSGLQFPNYSSELNVNALELDDSALYLCASSVGDTQYFGPGTRLTVL.

The chain links TRBV7-8 to TRBJ2-2, with D hard to call. The CDR3 runs 13 residues. Germline CDR1 reads SGHVS; CDR2 reads FQNEAQ. Trimming took 2 bases from V and 6 from J, leaving 7 bases between them. The CDR3 region is CASSLLNAGELFF. As DNA, the CDR3 is TGTGCCAGCAGCTTACTGAATGCCGGGGAGCTGTTTTTT.

The V gene is TRBV18, the J gene TRBJ2-3; 10 nucleotides match TRBD2. V shed 0 bases and J 6 bases; nucleotides not matched to a gene: 3. The CDR3 has 15 amino acids. Germline V gene data show CDR1 as KGHSH and CDR2 as LQKENI. CDR3 sequence reads: CASSPPGLAFDTQYF. The CDR3 nucleotides are TGTGCCAGCTCACCACCGGGACTAGCGTTTGATACGCAGTATTTT.

This chain joins TRBV19 and TRBJ1-4; D call uncertain. The CDR3 spans 12 residues. Trimming stripped 5 bases from V and 10 bases from J, with 11 bases between. Germline values: CDR1 LNHDA, CDR2 SQIVND (reference sequence). The CDR3 nucleotides read TGTGCCAGTAGTCCCAATTTGGGAAAACTGTTTTTT. This encodes CASSPNLGKLFF.

The chain links TRBV7-9 to TRBJ1-4; TRBD1 agrees at 7 bases. The CDR3 has 15 amino acids. J lost 4 bases, V lost 5 bases, and 7 bases had no gene match. Looked up from germline, CDR1 is SEHNR and CDR2 is FQNEAQ (reference sequence). The CDR3, as DNA: TGTGCCAGCAGCGGGGGGGACAGCCTTAATGAAAAACTGTTTTTT. Protein: CASSGGDSLNEKLFF.

The rearrangement joins TRBV18 to TRBJ1-2, with D possibly being TRBD1 (6 bases). Trimming took off 4 bases at V and 4 bases at J, with 13 bases between the two ends. Germline V gene data show CDR1 as KGHSH and CDR2 as LQKENI. CDR3 size: 14 residues. In DNA form, the CDR3 reads TGTGCCAGCTCACTAAGACAGGATTCCTATGGCTACACCTTC. It is translated as CASSLRQDSYGYTF.

This rearrangement joins TRBV2 to TRBJ2-2, with 8 bases fitting TRBD2. This CDR3 is built from 15 residues. CDR1 is SNHLY, CDR2 FYNNEI, per germline. The trim removed 6 bases at V and 0 bases at J, leaving 3 bases unmatched. The CDR3 DNA reads TGTGCCAGCAGAGCGGGACTAGCGAACACCGGGGAGCTGTTTTTT. This sequence encodes CASRAGLANTGELFF.

A few counts support this clone. The CDR3 is CASSENDPDYGYTF. In DNA form, the CDR3 reads TGTGCCAGCAGTGAAAATGATCCCGACTATGGCTACACCTTC. The chain carries TRBV2 and TRBJ1-2; D not resolved. The V end was cut by 2 bases, the J end by 3 bases, with 10 bases between. This CDR3 spans 14 amino acids. From germline, CDR1 is SNHLY and CDR2 FYNNEI. Based on the CDR3 plus reference TRBV2 and TRBJ1-2, the full variable domain is EPEVTQTPSHQVTQMGQEVILRCVPISNHLYFYWYRQILGQKVEFLVSFYNNEISEKSEIFDDQFSVERPDGSNFTLKIRSTKLEDSAMYFCASSENDPDYGYTFGSGTRLTVV.

This chain uses TRBV7-9 with TRBJ2-7; a weak D match, TRBD2 (6 bases). The germline V gene has CDR1 SEHNR and CDR2 FQNEAQ (reference sequence). V was pared by 6 bases and J by 0 bases, with 15 bases between. This CDR3 is built from 15 residues. The CDR3 DNA reads as TGTGCCAGCAGTTACTCCGGGACTTCCTCCTACGAGCAGTACTTC. Its translation: CASSYSGTSSYEQYF.

This clone was detected a few times. V is TRBV5-4 and J is TRBJ2-1; D ambiguous. CDR1 and CDR2 (germline): SGHNT, YYREEE (reference sequence). The CDR3 runs to 15 residues. V dropped 0 bases and J dropped 0 bases, with 7 bases sitting between them. Here the CDR3 reads CASSLVYTSYNEQFF. The CDR3, as DNA: TGTGCCAGCAGCTTGGTCTACACCTCCTACAATGAGCAGTTCTTC.

V usage is TRBV27 and J usage is TRBJ2-5; no firm D call. The CDR3 runs to 15 residues. Germline V gene lookup returns CDR1 MNHEY and CDR2 SMNVEV (reference sequence). Deletions cut 4 bases from V and 3 bases from J, with 15 bases between. The CDR3 loop is CASSSNRGLKETQYF. Here the CDR3 DNA reads TGTGCCAGCAGTTCCAACAGAGGCCTAAAAGAGACCCAGTACTTC.

This clone appeared a few times. The J gene is TRBJ1-1, the V gene TRBV19; D not certain. The germline V and J ends were trimmed by 6 bases and 2 bases, with 10 bases remaining between them. This CDR3 region has 13 residues. Germline loops: CDR1 LNHDA, CDR2 SQIVND (reference sequence). In nucleotides, the CDR3 is TGTGCCAGTAGAGAGACGGTTAACACTGAAGCTTTCTTT. It specifies CASRETVNTEAFF. The variable domain in full, with the rest retrieved from reference TRBV19 and TRBJ1-1, is DGGITQSPKYLFRKEGQNVTLSCEQNLNHDAMYWYRQDPGQGLRLIYYSQIVNDFQKGDIAEGYSVSREKKESFPLTVTSAQKNPTAFYLCASRETVNTEAFFGQGTRLTVV.

V gene TRBV11-2 combines with J gene TRBJ2-7, with D hard to call. This CDR3 comprises 15 residues. The V and J ends lost 5 bases and 0 bases respectively, with 14 bases between them. The V gene's germline CDR1 is SGHAT and CDR2 FQNNGV. Written as DNA, the CDR3 is TGTGCCAGCAGCACGTTAGACACGGTCTCCTACGAGCAGTACTTC. Its protein product is CASSTLDTVSYEQYF.